Listed here are 20 T cell receptor beta chains from one sample, sequenced in a study of T-cell reconstitution after alpha-beta-depleted transplantation in children. Construction of the TCRbeta library involved unique molecular identifiers. TCRdb re-called the PCR reads with MiXCR, one entry per CDR3 protein. This repertoire shows roughly 570,000 distinct CDR3 sequences, more than 20% found once; its top ten account for around a third. Specimen: PBMCs, collected before TCRalphabeta/CD19-depleted stem cell transplant. The receptors stem from a boy younger than two with Wiskott-Aldrich syndrome, due to receive a stem cell transplant.

CDR3 region: CASRVTDTQYF. The CDR3, as DNA: TGTGCCAGCAGGGTAACAGATACGCAGTATTTT. The V call is TRBV12-3 or TRBV12-4, the J call TRBJ2-3; D is unclear. The CDR3 is made up of 11 amino acids. Deletions cut 6 bases from V and 3 bases from J, with 4 bases between.

Turning to this clonotype: A junction boundary mismatches the germline segment, possibly from a read error. The chain links TRBV7-8 to TRBJ1-5, with 7 bases that match TRBD1. In germline, CDR1 is SGHVS, CDR2 FQNEAQ. The CDR3 length is 15 residues. The CDR3 region has the DNA TGTGCCAGCTGCTTAGGGGACAGCGAAGATCAGCCCCAGCATTTT. It specifies CASCLGDSEDQPQHF.

This clonotype has more than one count but fewer than ten. The junction does not match germline at one end; this may be a read error. J is TRBJ2-7 and V is TRBV28, with a weak D call TRBD1 (5 bases). Germline V gene lookup returns CDR1 MDHEN and CDR2 SYDVKM. This CDR3 contains 13 residues. CDR3 sequence: CASSLLQGRSKHF. CDR3 DNA: TGTGCCAGCAGTTTGTTGCAGGGCCGTAGCAAACACTTC.

The V gene is TRBV27, the J gene TRBJ2-1, with 9 bases fitting TRBD2. Germline V gene data show CDR1 as MNHEY and CDR2 as SMNVEV (reference sequence). The trim removed 4 bases at V and 0 bases at J, leaving 7 bases unmatched. There are 17 residues in the CDR3. Here the CDR3 reads CASSSLFSGSSYNEQFF. In DNA form, the CDR3 reads TGTGCCAGCAGTTCGCTTTTTAGCGGGAGCTCCTACAATGAGCAGTTCTTC.

This chain links TRBV4-2 with TRBJ2-7, with D possibly matching TRBD2 (7 bases). This CDR3 has 15 amino acids. Germline V CDR1 and CDR2: LGHNA, YNFKEQ. Between the trimmed V and J ends, which lost 5 bases and 2 bases, there was a span of 16 bases. This CDR3 reads CASSVRQRDTYEQYF. The CDR3 nucleotides are TGTGCCAGCAGCGTCAGGCAGCGGGACACCTACGAGCAGTACTTC.

The chain employs TRBV12-3 or TRBV12-4 and TRBJ2-2, with D uncertain. The CDR3 consists of 13 residues. The germline V and J ends were trimmed by 5 bases and 2 bases, with 6 bases remaining between them. The DNA for the CDR3 is TGTGCCAGCAGTGATCCCAACACCGGGGAGCTGTTTTTT. Encoded protein: CASSDPNTGELFF.

This chain uses TRBV21-1 with TRBJ1-6. TRBV21-1 is termed a pseudogene. This CDR3 is built from 17 residues. DNA for the CDR3: TGTGCCAGCAGCAAAGTGGGCCGGTTCTCCTATAATTCACCCCTCCACTTT. Translation: CASSKVGRFSYNSPLHF.

Only a few counts were recorded for this clonotype. The genes are TRBV5-1 and TRBJ2-7; tentatively, D is TRBD2 (6 bases). The CDR3 loop spans 13 amino acids. The V gene lost 2 bases and the J gene lost 4 bases, with 10 bases spanning the gap. CDR1 and CDR2 (germline): SGHRS, YFSETQ. The CDR3 coding sequence is TGCGCCAGCAGCTTCGGGGCGGGGTACGAGCAGTACTTC. Translation gives CASSFGAGYEQYF.

The rearrangement joins TRBV5-1 to TRBJ2-5; D is unresolved. In germline, CDR1 is SGHRS, CDR2 YFSETQ. The CDR3 is 14 amino acids. V gave up 0 bases and J gave up 5 bases, with 11 bases separating them. Written as DNA, the CDR3 is TGCGCCAGCAGCTTGGCCTGGGAAGGGGAGACCCAGTACTTC. Residues: CASSLAWEGETQYF. Full variable domain (rest looked up from reference TRBV5-1 and TRBJ2-5): KAGVTQTPRYLIKTRGQQVTLSCSPISGHRSVSWYQQTPGQGLQFLFEYFSETQRNKGNFPGRFSGRQFSNSRSEMNVSTLELGDSALYLCASSLAWEGETQYFGPGTRLLVL.

The table lists this clonotype with a few counts. This rearrangement joins TRBV28 to TRBJ1-4; 7 bases fit TRBD1. The CDR3 runs 12 residues. Germline V gives CDR1 MDHEN, CDR2 SYDVKM. V was pared by 6 bases and J by 11 bases, with 6 bases of the junction left unmatched. CDR3 nucleotides: TGTGCCAGCAGAAAACAGGGGCGGAAACTGTTTTTT. This gives the protein CASRKQGRKLFF.

The rearrangement links TRBV4-2 to TRBJ2-1, with 13 bases aligning to TRBD2. The CDR3 is 17 amino acids. In germline, CDR1 is LGHNA, CDR2 YNFKEQ. After removal of 0 bases from V and 11 bases from J, the junction contained 10 bases not matched to a gene. CDR3 DNA sequence: TGTGCCAGCAGCCAAGATGGGGGGACTAGCGGGGCGGCGCAGCAGTTCTTC. The encoded protein is CASSQDGGTSGAAQQFF.

This chain's CDR3 is CASSLVGQYEQYF. As DNA, the CDR3 is TGTGCCAGCAGTTTAGTGGGCCAATACGAGCAGTACTTC. The rearrangement links TRBV12-3 or TRBV12-4 to TRBJ2-7; D call uncertain. V was pared by 1 base and J by 4 bases, with 8 bases between. This CDR3 region has 13 residues.

The V gene is TRBV5-1, the J gene TRBJ1-1; D uncertain. The CDR3 extends over 13 amino acids. Trimming took 1 base from V and 6 from J, leaving 10 bases between them. In germline, CDR1 is SGHRS, CDR2 YFSETQ. Here the CDR3 DNA reads TGCGCCAGCAGCTTGAGTTTTGTCGCTGAAGCTTTCTTT. Encoded protein: CASSLSFVAEAFF.

This clonotype was seen only a few times. This chain joins TRBV20-1 and TRBJ1-5; D gene unclear. Trimming removed 6 bases from V and 0 bases from J, with 12 bases in between. Germline assignment: CDR1 DFQATT and CDR2 SNEGSKA (reference sequence). The CDR3 loop spans 14 amino acids. The CDR3 sequence: CSALGSTSNQPQHF. The CDR3 DNA sequence: TGCAGTGCCCTTGGGTCGACTAGCAATCAGCCCCAGCATTTT.

Points on this clonotype: The junction departs from germline at one end; a sequencing error may be responsible. The rearrangement joins TRBV3-1 to TRBJ2-2; no clear D gene. CDR1 is LGHDT and CDR2 is YNNKEL in the germline V gene (reference sequence). The CDR3 is made up of 18 amino acids. CDR3: CTSSITNRVTESTGELFF. CDR3 DNA: TGTACCAGCAGCATAACTAATAGGGTAACGGAGAGCACCGGGGAGCTGTTTTTT.

This clonotype was seen only a few times. This chain links TRBV12-3 or TRBV12-4 with TRBJ2-3; 13 bases are a match to TRBD2. V shed 5 bases, J shed 5 bases, and the junction held 7 bases outside the gene matches. The CDR3 is 16 residues long. CDR3 in amino acids: CASSEGLAGRIDTQYF. Here the CDR3 DNA reads TGTGCCAGCAGTGAGGGACTAGCGGGACGGATAGATACGCAGTATTTT.

This clonotype was seen a few times. The rearrangement uses TRBV5-6 and TRBJ2-7; 8 nucleotides match TRBD2. The CDR3 totals 15 residues. Germline V lookup: CDR1 SGHDT, CDR2 YYEEEE. After removal of 0 bases from V and 1 base from J, the junction contained 3 bases not matched to a gene. The CDR3 protein is CASSLEAGVSYEQYF. The CDR3 DNA sequence: TGTGCCAGCAGCTTGGAAGCGGGAGTGTCCTACGAGCAGTACTTC.

This clonotype has a handful of counts. The chain uses TRBV20-1 and TRBJ2-7; 7 bases line up with TRBD2. The V segment lost 0 bases and the J segment 6 bases; nucleotides outside the gene matches: 11. The CDR3 spans 15 residues. CDR1 is DFQATT and CDR2 is SNEGSKA in the germline V gene (reference sequence). CDR3 in amino acids: CSARDLTRGSVEQYF. For the CDR3, the DNA is TGCAGTGCTAGAGATCTAACGCGGGGGTCGGTCGAGCAGTACTTC.

This clonotype was found a few times. The CDR3 loop reads CASSANRNEQFF. CDR3 DNA: TGCGCCAGCAGCGCCAACAGGAATGAGCAGTTCTTC. V gene TRBV5-1 combines with J gene TRBJ2-1, with D possibly matching TRBD1 (5 bases). Trimming stripped 4 bases from V and 7 bases from J, with 9 bases between. This CDR3 is built from 12 residues. Per the germline V gene, CDR1 is SGHRS and CDR2 is YFSETQ.

This clonotype was picked up a small number of times. This chain joins TRBV10-3 and TRBJ2-7, with 11 nucleotides matching TRBD1. Germline CDR1 reads ENHRY; CDR2 reads SYGVKD. Trimming removed 9 bases from V and 3 bases from J; junction bases left unmatched: 7. The CDR3 loop spans 14 amino acids. DNA for the CDR3: TGTGCCATAGCGGTGGGGACAGGGGGCTACGAGCAGTACTTC. Amino acids: CAIAVGTGGYEQYF.